The clone carrying this T cell receptor beta chain was seen ten or more times. Researchers attached unique molecular identifiers to individual cDNA molecules. TCRdb reprocessed the 5' RACE reads via MiXCR and lists one record per CDR3 protein. The data contain around 78,000 distinct CDR3 sequences, around 9.1% of them singletons. This sample is drawn from a study of early T cells in non-severe SARS-CoV-2 infection. Study overall: Sequencing targeted bulk RNA from unsorted whole blood, leaving chains unpaired.

V trimming: 1 base; J trimming: 7 bases; junction bases outside the gene matches: 1. From germline, CDR1 is SEHNR and CDR2 FQNEAQ (reference sequence). The CDR3 has 15 residues. The receptor was isolated from an adult who was a healthcare worker with PCR-confirmed SARS-CoV-2 infection or an uninfected control (not recorded which). The rearrangement joins TRBV7-9 to TRBJ1-6; 10 nucleotides line up with TRBD1. The specimen was whole blood, collected at baseline. The CDR3 DNA is TGTGCCAGCAGCTTAGGGGGACAGGGGAATTCACCCCTCCACTTT. Translation gives CASSLGGQGNSPLHF.